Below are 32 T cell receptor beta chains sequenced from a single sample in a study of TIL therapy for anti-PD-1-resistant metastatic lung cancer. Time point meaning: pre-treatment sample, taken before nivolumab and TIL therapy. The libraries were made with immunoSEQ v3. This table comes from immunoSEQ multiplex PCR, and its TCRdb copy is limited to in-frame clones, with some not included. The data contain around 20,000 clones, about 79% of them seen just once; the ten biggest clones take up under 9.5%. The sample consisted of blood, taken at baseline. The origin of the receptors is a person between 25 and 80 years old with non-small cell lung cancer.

CDR3 protein: CASSKFSVGTSSNQPQHF. For the CDR3, the DNA is TGTGCCAGTAGTAAGTTTAGTGTAGGGACAAGTAGCAATCAGCCCCAGCATTTT. The V and J genes are TRBV19 and TRBJ1-5; weak D call: TRBD1 (6 bases). V gave up 4 bases and J gave up 0 bases, with 19 bases separating them. CDR1 and CDR2 from the germline V gene are LNHDA and SQIVND (reference sequence). This CDR3 has 18 amino acids.

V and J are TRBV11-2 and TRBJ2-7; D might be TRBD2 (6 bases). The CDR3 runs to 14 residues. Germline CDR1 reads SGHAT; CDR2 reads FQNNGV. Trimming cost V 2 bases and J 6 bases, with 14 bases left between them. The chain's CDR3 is CASSLRVAVTEQYF. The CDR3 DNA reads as TGTGCCAGCAGCTTACGGGTAGCGGTTACCGAGCAGTACTTC.

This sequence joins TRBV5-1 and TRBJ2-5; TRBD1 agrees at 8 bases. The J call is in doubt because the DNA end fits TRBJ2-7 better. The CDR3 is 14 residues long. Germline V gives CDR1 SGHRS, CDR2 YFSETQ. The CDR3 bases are TGCGCCAGCAGCTTGGCCCAGGGGGCTTACGAGCAGTACTTC. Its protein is CASSLAQGAYEQYF.

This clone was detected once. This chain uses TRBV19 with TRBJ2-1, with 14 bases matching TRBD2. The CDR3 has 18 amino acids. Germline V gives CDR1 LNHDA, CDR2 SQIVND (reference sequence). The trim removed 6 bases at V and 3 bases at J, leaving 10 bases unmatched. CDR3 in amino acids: CASSDTWTSGRSYNEQFF. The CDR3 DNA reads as TGTGCCAGTAGCGATACATGGACTAGCGGGAGGAGCTACAATGAGCAGTTCTTC. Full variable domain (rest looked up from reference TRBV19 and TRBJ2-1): DGGITQSPKYLFRKEGQNVTLSCEQNLNHDAMYWYRQDPGQGLRLIYYSQIVNDFQKGDIAEGYSVSREKKESFPLTVTSAQKNPTAFYLCASSDTWTSGRSYNEQFFGPGTRLTVL.

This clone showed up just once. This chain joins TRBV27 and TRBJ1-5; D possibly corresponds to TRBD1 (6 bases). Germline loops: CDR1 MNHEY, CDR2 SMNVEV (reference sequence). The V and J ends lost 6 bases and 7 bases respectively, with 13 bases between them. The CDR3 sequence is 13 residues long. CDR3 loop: CASSDRSGQPQHF. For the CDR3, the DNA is TGTGCCAGCAGCGACAGGTCGGGGCAGCCCCAGCATTTT.

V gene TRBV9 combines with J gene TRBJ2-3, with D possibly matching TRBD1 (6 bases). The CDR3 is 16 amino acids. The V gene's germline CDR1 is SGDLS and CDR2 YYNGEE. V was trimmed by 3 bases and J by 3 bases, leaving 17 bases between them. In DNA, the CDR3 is TGTGCCAGCAGCGCACGAGAGGGGGTCTTTACAGATACGCAGTATTTT. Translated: CASSAREGVFTDTQYF. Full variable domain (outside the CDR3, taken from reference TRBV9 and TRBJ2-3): DSGVTQTPKHLITATGQRVTLRCSPRSGDLSVYWYQQSLDQGLQFLIQYYNGEERAKGNILERFSAQQFPDLHSELNLSSLELGDSALYFCASSAREGVFTDTQYFGPGTRLTVL.

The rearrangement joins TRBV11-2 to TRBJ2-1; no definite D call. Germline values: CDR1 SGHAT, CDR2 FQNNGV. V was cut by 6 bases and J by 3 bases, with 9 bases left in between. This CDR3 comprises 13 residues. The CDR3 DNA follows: TGTGCCAGCAGTGGCCGACTCTACAATGAGCAGTTCTTC. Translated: CASSGRLYNEQFF.

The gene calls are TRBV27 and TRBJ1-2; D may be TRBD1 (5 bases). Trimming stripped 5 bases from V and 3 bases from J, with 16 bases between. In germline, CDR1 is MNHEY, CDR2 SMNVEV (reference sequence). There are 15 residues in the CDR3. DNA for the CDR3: TGTGCCAGCAGTCCCCTCGGTTGGGGGGACTATGGCTACACCTTC. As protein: CASSPLGWGDYGYTF.

The CDR3 DNA reads as TGTGCCAGCAGTGAACGCGGGGGCCTTTACAATGAGCAGTTCTTC. Its translation: CASSERGGLYNEQFF. The genes are TRBV2 and TRBJ2-1; possibly TRBD2 for D (7 bases). Germline values: CDR1 SNHLY, CDR2 FYNNEI. The CDR3 runs 15 residues. The V end lost 2 bases, the J end lost 4 bases, and 12 bases lay between the germline ends.

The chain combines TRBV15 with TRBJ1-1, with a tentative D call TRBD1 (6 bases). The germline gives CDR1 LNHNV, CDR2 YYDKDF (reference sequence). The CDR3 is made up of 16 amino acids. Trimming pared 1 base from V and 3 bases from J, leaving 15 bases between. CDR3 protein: CATSRGRGRGDTEAFF. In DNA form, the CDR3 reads TGTGCCACCAGCAGAGGACGGGGGCGCGGGGACACTGAAGCTTTCTTT.

The CDR3 nucleotides read TGCGCCAGCAGCTCGGGCGATGGGGAAGCTTTCTTT. Translated: CASSSGDGEAFF. The chain uses TRBV5-1 and TRBJ1-1; D call uncertain. The CDR3 is 12 residues long. Looked up from germline, CDR1 is SGHRS and CDR2 is YFSETQ. V was clipped by 3 bases and J by 8 bases, with 11 bases between them.

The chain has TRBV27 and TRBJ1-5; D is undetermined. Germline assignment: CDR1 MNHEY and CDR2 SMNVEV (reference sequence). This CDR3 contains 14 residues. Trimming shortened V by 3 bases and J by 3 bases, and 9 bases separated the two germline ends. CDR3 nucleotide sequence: TGTGCCAGCAGTTTTGCTGGCCTCAATCAGCCCCAGCATTTT. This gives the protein CASSFAGLNQPQHF.

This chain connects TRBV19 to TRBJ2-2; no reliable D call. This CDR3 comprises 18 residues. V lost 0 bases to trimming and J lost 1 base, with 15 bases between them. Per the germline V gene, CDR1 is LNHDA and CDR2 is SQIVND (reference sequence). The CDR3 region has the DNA TGTGCCAGTAGTATAGAATCCGGGTACAGAAAGAACACCGGGGAGCTGTTTTTT. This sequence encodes CASSIESGYRKNTGELFF.

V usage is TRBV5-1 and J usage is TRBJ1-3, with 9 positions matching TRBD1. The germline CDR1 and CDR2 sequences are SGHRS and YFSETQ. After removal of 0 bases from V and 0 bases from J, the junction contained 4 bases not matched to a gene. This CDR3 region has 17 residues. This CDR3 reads CASSLVGQGGSGNTIYF. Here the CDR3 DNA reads TGCGCCAGCAGCTTGGTGGGACAGGGAGGCTCTGGAAACACCATATATTTT.

CDR3 in amino acids: CASSGLAGIGETQYF. The CDR3 DNA reads as TGTGCCAGCAGTGGACTAGCGGGAATCGGAGAGACCCAGTACTTC. This chain connects TRBV2 to TRBJ2-5; 11 bases agree with TRBD2. Germline values: CDR1 SNHLY, CDR2 FYNNEI. J lost 4 bases, V lost 4 bases, and 5 bases had no gene match. The CDR3 is 15 amino acids.

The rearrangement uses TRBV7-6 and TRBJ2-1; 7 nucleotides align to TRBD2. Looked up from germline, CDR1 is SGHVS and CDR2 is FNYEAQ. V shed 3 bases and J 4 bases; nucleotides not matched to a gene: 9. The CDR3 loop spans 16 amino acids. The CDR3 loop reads CASSLLAGGNYNEQFF. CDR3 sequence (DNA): TGTGCCAGCAGCTTGTTAGCCGGGGGGAATTACAATGAGCAGTTCTTC.

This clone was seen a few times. CDR3 protein: CAWSVGRGGRGQPQHF. CDR3 nucleotides: TGTGCCTGGAGTGTAGGACGGGGCGGGCGTGGTCAGCCCCAGCATTTT. The V gene is TRBV30, the J gene TRBJ1-5; D might be TRBD1 (5 bases). Germline V lookup: CDR1 GTSNPN, CDR2 SVGIG (reference sequence). Trimming left V 0 bases short and J 6 bases short, with 18 bases between. The CDR3 is 16 amino acids.

The CDR3: CASSLSAAPGANVLTF. For the CDR3, the DNA is TGTGCCAGCAGCCTAAGTGCGGCCCCTGGGGCCAACGTCCTGACTTTC. This chain connects TRBV7-2 to TRBJ2-6; D gene ambiguous. Germline V gene sequence: CDR1 SGHTA, CDR2 FQGNSA. CDR3 length equals 16 residues. V dropped 5 bases and J dropped 2 bases, with 13 bases sitting between them.

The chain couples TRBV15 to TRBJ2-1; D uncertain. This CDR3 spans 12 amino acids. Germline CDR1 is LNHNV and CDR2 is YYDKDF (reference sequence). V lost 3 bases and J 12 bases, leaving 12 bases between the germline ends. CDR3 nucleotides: TGTGCCACCAGCAGCCGGGTCCAAGGGCAGTTCTTC. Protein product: CATSSRVQGQFF.

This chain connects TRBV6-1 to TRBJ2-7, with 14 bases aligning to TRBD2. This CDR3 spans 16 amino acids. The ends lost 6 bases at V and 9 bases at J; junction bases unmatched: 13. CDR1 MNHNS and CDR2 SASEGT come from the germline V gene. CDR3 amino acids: CASRESPGLAGEGQYF. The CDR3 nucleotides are TGTGCCAGCAGGGAATCTCCGGGACTAGCGGGAGAGGGGCAGTACTTC.

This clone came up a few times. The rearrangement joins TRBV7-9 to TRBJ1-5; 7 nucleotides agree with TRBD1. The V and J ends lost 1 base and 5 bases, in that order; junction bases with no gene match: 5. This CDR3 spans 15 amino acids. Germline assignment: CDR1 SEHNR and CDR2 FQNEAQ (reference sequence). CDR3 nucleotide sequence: TGTGCCAGCAGCTTAGGACAGGGTGCCTATCAGCCCCAGCATTTT. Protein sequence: CASSLGQGAYQPQHF.

Here the CDR3 reads CASSIDDRATYEQYF. CDR3 nucleotides: TGTGCCAGTAGTATAGATGACAGGGCCACCTACGAGCAGTACTTC. The chain is built from TRBV19 and TRBJ2-7; TRBD1 matches at 7 bases. The CDR3 consists of 15 residues. The junction had 4 bases not matched to a gene; V was cut back by 0 bases and J by 2 bases. The germline V gene encodes CDR1 LNHDA and CDR2 SQIVND (reference sequence).

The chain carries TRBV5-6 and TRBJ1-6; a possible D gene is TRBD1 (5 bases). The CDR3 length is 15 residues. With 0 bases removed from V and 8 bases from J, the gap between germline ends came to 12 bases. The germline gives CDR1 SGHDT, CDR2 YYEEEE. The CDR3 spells CASSLAGGGDSPLHF. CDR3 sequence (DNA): TGTGCCAGCAGCTTGGCGGGGGGGGGAGATTCACCCCTCCACTTT. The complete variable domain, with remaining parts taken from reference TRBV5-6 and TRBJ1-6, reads DAGVTQSPTHLIKTRGQQVTLRCSPKSGHDTVSWYQQALGQGPQFIFQYYEEEERQRGNFPDRFSGHQFPNYSSELNVNALLLGDSALYLCASSLAGGGDSPLHFGNGTRLTVT.

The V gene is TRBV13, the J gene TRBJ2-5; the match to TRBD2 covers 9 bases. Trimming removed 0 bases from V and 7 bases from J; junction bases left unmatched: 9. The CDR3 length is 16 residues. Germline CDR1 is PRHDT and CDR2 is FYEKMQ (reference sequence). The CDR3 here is CASSLGPAGGSGTQYF. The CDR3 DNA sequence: TGTGCCAGCAGCTTAGGGCCAGCGGGGGGCTCGGGGACCCAGTACTTC.

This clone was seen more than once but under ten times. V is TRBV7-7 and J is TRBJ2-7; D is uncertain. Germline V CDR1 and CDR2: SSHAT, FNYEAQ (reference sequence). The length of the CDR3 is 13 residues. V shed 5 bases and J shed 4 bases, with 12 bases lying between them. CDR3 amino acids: CASSKSSVYEQYF. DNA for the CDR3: TGTGCCAGCAGCAAGTCGTCGGTGTACGAGCAGTACTTC.

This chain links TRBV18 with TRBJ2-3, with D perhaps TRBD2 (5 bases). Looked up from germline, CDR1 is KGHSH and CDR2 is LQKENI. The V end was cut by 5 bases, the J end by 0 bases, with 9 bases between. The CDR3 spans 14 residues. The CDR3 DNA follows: TGTGCCAGCTCAAATAGCGACAGCACAGATACGCAGTATTTT. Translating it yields CASSNSDSTDTQYF.

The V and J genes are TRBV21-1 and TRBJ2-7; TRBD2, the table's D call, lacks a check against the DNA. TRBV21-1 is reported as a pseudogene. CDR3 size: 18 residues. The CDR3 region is CASSNYQTSGRPNYEQYF. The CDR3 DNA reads TGTGCCAGCAGCAATTATCAGACTAGCGGGAGGCCGAACTACGAGCAGTACTTC.

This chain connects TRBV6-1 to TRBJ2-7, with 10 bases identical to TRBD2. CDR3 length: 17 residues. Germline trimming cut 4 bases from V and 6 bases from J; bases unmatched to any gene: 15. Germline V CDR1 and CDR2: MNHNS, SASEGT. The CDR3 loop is CASSGLAGAPGRGEQYF. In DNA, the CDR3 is TGTGCCAGCAGTGGTCTAGCGGGGGCCCCAGGTCGGGGCGAGCAGTACTTC.

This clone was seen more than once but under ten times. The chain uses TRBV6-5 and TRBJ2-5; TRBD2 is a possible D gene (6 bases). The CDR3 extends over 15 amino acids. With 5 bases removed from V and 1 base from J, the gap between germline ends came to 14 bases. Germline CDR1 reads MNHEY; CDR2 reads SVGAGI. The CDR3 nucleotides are TGTGCCAGCAGTGTCGGGACTCTCGGCCAAGAGACCCAGTACTTC. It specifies CASSVGTLGQETQYF.

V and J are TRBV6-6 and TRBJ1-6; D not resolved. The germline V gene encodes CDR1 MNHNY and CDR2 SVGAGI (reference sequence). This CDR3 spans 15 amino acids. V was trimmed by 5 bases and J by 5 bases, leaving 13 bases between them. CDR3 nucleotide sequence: TGTGCCAGCAGTACCCTTAGTAGCAATAATTCACCCCTCCACTTT. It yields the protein CASSTLSSNNSPLHF.

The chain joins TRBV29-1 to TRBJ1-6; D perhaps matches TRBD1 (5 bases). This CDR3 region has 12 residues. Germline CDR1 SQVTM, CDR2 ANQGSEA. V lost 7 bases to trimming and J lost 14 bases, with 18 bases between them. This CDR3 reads CSASDTGASLHF. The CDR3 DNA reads TGCAGCGCGTCGGACACCGGCGCGTCCCTCCACTTT.

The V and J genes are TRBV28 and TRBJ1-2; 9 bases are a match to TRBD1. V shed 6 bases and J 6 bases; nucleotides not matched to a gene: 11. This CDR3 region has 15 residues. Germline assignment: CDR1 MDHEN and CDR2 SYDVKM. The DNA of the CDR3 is TGTGCCAGCAGGTCTATTGACAGGGGGACGGATGGCTACACCTTC. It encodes CASRSIDRGTDGYTF.